The entry below gives a single TCR beta chain sequence along with its context. A few counts support this clone. Its antigen is currently not known. No base-level quality is on record; no much larger clone is a single base apart. From a lookup of the germline V gene, CDR1 and CDR2 are SGHRS and YFSETQ. The CDR3 starts with the cysteine, ends with the phenylalanine, and has 14 residues. CDR3 DNA only is kept here, 42 bases in frame from base 1. For this chain, trimming is 4 bases at the V end and 5 bases at the J end, and the number of junction bases without a gene match is 4. The entry originates in a study of cytomegalovirus exposure and HLA in healthy donors (dated by TCRdb to about 2017). Regarding the study in general: An earlier analysis of some 500 of the donors reported approximately 300 Gb of sequence data and 117 million unique TCR beta sequences from about 200 million T cells. Around 320 gigabases of sequencing data and 78 million or so unique TCR sequences were included in an early release covering about 700 HLA-typed donors. Among the approximately 400 genotyped donors, about 85% belonged to the genetic ancestry cluster associated with self-reported Caucasian donors. The study was designed to test whether signatures of past pathogen exposure could be identified by cataloging public T cell receptors. The study profiled the T cell repertoires of 666 subjects by immunosequencing and related them to cytomegalovirus serostatus. A separate validation cohort of approximately 120 different subjects was used in addition to the roughly 720-subject first cohort. To predict cytomegalovirus infection status, the study brought together high-throughput TCR immunosequencing, statistical association of individual TCRs with disease status, and machine learning. A later analysis re-examined previously published TCR beta repertoires from 500 to 700 donors and added high-resolution HLA genotyping to investigate patterns of TCR occurrence. In the later analysis, no new phenotypic data were used to find candidate immune exposures; instead, reliance was placed on TCR beta sequences and their occurrence across donors. An earlier analysis of several hundred of the donors used high-throughput TCR beta sequencing to judge whether each TCR beta V gene segment behaved as functional or pseudogenic. Donor age, sex, ethnicity and CMV serostatus were collected together with the repertoire data. A later genetic analysis used genome-wide SNP genotypes for about 60% of the roughly 700 donors, treating that subset as a discovery cohort. All discovery cohort repertoires had been generated on a single sequencing platform. Both class I and class II loci were covered by HLA typing, at four-digit resolution. Typing coverage differed by locus: A, B, C, DRB1 and DQB1 were typed in roughly 629-640 donors, DQA1 in 500 to 550, DPA1 in 600 to 610, and DPB1 in approximately 450. Roughly 5 DR-DQ haplotypes were handled as single units for association and clustering because linkage in the cohort was strong. Among roughly 400 genotyped donors of the cohort, an average of 235,054 unique TCR beta nucleotide sequences were sequenced per donor, roughly 20% of them non-productive.

Overall study outcomes, separate from this receptor: A cluster of highly shared sequence variants was judged likely to represent a technical artifact of the sequencing pipeline. When HLA alleles, especially DR and DQ, strongly co-occurred, TCR associations were difficult to assign to individual alleles. Roughly uniform sequencing depth across donors was assumed in presence/absence analyses, although this assumption may not hold. In both the original and validation cohorts, the classifier was reported to diagnose cytomegalovirus status with high specificity and sensitivity. In an earlier analysis of about 600 of the donors, most TCR beta V segments appeared in productive rearrangements about 87% or about 30% of the time, broadly matching IMGT annotations. A later analysis found that TCR association rates varied across HLA loci, with DRB1 alleles showing the most associated TCRs and HLA-C alleles the fewest. It was suggested by the authors that the approach could potentially be generalized to other disease states and immunological phenotypes. Because the 87-base-pair reads could not distinguish some IMGT-functional V segments, including TRBV6-2 and TRBV6-3, those segments were excluded. Most TCR sequences were seen in very few donors, while some public TCRs were found in many individuals. CMV serostatus was the only immune exposure information available for the cohort. A further reported finding was that TCR beta sequences accurately predicted the HLA-A and HLA-B alleles for most subjects in the first cohort. Because some donors lacked HLA typing at each locus, the association tests relied only on the typed subset. In a later genetic analysis, a missense DCLRE1C variant was associated with V-gene and J-gene trimming of TCR beta chains, and the association was replicated in an independent cohort. The study listed 150 to 200 TCR beta chains as associated with cytomegalovirus. In a later analysis, HLA-associated TCR beta chains showed more clonal expansion and lower generation probabilities than non-associated chains that were equally common. According to a later analysis, most CMV-associated TCR beta chains appeared to be HLA-restricted, and the HLA associations seemed to be driven largely by CMV exposure. According to a later genetic analysis, donors in an Asian-associated ancestry cluster had fewer N-insertions in productive TCRs than the approximately 700-donor mean. Over 15 rarely observed V segments, including chromosome 9 orphons, were excluded from the earlier analysis of several hundred of the donors because counts were too low. Linkage disequilibrium might explain the correlated functional status among segregating V segments, but an unknown experimental factor could not be excluded. At a false discovery rate of 0.05, a later analysis linked 15,000 to 20,000 TCR beta sequences to specific HLA alleles. Several of the top co-occurrence clusters appeared to be linked to parvovirus B19, influenza, CMV and Epstein-Barr virus, according to a later analysis. In vitro tests confirmed that a few of the cytomegalovirus-associated TCR beta chains recognize cytomegalovirus antigens. The cohort was sequenced for TCR beta chains only, and without alpha or paired-chain data the features that could be detected were limited.

The cohort was made up of 500 to 850 healthy bone marrow donors. At the time of sampling, every cohort member was nominally healthy, though immune exposures that went unrecorded were likely present. The donor tested CMV seronegative, placing the donor among the 350 or so seronegative members of the cohort. A peripheral blood sample was collected from each donor, and TCR beta sequencing was performed on peripheral blood mononuclear cells. Genomic DNA extraction from the blood cell samples was performed with the Qiagen DNeasy Blood Extraction Kit. Library construction relied on the immunoSEQ multiplex PCR assay. For the multiplex PCR, a mixture combining 60 forward primers for TCR Vbeta segments and 13 reverse primers for TCR Jbeta segments was used. Amplification of the CDR3 region of rearranged TCR beta genes was performed with a multiplex PCR assay on genomic DNA. The Illumina HiSeq System was used to sequence the amplified TCR beta libraries as 87-base-pair reads. The source study handled its data this way. A later analysis counted approximately 76 million unique TCR beta chains across the 650 to 700 repertoires, and 10 million to 12 million of these chains were shared by at least two donors. Raw reads were error-corrected and collapsed into unique sequences with a nearest-neighbor algorithm that merged closely related sequences to remove PCR and sequencing errors. V, D and J gene segments were assigned by aligning CDR3 sequences to IMGT reference sequences. For a sequence to be retained, a match of at least six nucleotides was required to both a V gene segment and a J gene segment. Rearrangements were called productive when the CDR3 lacked stop codons and stayed in frame with V and J; all others were non-productive. CDR3 was defined by IMGT convention, running from the second conserved V-encoded cysteine to the conserved J-encoded phenylalanine. Sequences without an unambiguous match to a single V gene segment were excluded from the earlier analysis of almost 600 of the donors. In an earlier analysis of approximately 560 of the donors, a V segment was called functional when productive rearrangements were above 56.7%, and segregating when the standard deviation between donors exceeded 5%. A statistical classification framework was built for diagnosing cytomegalovirus status from the catalog of TCR beta chain sequences. V and J gene assignment, in a later analysis, came from comparing TCR nucleotide sequences with IMGT/GENE-DB human TR gene sequences. A later analysis assigned CDR3 sequences and most-parsimonious VDJ recombination scenarios with the TCRdist pipeline. In a later analysis, every TCR beta chain was defined by the combination of its CDR3 amino acid sequence and its V-gene family, and reads without a unique V-gene family were dropped. In a later analysis, 450 to 600 highly shared, low-generation-probability nucleotide sequences were removed to address suspected cross-contamination and a sequencing artifact. In a later analysis, a clonal expansion index for each public chain was calculated from normalized within-repertoire ranks of inferred template counts. In a later analysis, generation probabilities were computed with a VDJ recombination model fitted to out-of-frame rearrangements, and the resulting probabilities were checked against IGoR. Hypergeometric tests were used in a later analysis to score TCR-TCR, TCR-HLA and TCR-CMV co-occurrence, with a repertoire-size bias correction applied to the TCR pairs. To estimate false discovery rates, a later analysis permuted the HLA or CMV assignments 20 times. In a later analysis, co-occurring TCRs were grouped using DBSCAN, with TCRdist sequence similarity added in when clustering inside HLA-allele-positive subsets. Repertoires with fewer than 30,000 or more than 120,000 public chains were left out of co-occurrence clustering, as were a handful of repertoires with anomalous nucleotide sharing. The table was pulled from immuneACCESS by TCRdb, which kept in-frame rearrangements only. Such tables lose some clones; where checked, under half of the loss comes from unresolved V genes, and the rest has no known cause. The DNA gave D and trimming, while V, J and clone size come from that table. Present in this sample are roughly 190,000 clones, 60% to 80% of which were seen just once. 2.5% to 3% of the sample comes from the top ten.

The clonotype comes from a man aged 40-49 years in good health and CMV-seronegative. The V gene is TRBV5-1 and the J gene is TRBJ1-4; 8 bases in the junction line up with TRBD1. The sample comprised PBMCs. The DNA sequence is given as TGCGCCAGCAGCACACAGGGGGAAAATGAAAAACTGTTTTTT. Translation gives CASSTQGENEKLFF.